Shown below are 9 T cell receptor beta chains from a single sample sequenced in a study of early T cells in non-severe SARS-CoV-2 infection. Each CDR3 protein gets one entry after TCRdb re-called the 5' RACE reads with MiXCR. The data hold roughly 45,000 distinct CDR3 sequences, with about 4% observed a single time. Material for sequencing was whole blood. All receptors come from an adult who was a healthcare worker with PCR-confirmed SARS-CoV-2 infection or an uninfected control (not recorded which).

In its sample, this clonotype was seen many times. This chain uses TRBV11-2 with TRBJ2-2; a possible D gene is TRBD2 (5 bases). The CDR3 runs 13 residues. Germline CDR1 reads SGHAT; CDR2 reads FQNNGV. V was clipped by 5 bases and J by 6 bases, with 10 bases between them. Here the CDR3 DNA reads TGTGCCAGCAGCCCGGCGAGGGCCGGGGAGCTGTTTTTT. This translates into CASSPARAGELFF.

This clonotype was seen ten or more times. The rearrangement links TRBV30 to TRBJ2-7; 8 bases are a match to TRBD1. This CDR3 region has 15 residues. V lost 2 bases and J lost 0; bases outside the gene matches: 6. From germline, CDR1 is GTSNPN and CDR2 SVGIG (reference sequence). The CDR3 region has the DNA TGTGCCTGGAGTCACCCGGGACAGGTCTCCTACGAGCAGTACTTC. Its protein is CAWSHPGQVSYEQYF. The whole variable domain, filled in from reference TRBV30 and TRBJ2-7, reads SQTIHQWPATLVQPVGSPLSLECTVEGTSNPNLYWYRQAAGRGLQLLFYSVGIGQISSEVPQNLSASRPQDRQFILSSKKLLLSDSGFYLCAWSHPGQVSYEQYFGPGTRLTVT.

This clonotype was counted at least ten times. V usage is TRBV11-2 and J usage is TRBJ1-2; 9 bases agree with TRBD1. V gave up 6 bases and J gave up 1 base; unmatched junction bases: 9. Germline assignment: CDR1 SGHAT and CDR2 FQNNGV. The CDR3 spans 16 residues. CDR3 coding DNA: TGTGCCAGCAGTAGAACAGGGGGCCGGGTTAACTATGGCTACACCTTC. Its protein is CASSRTGGRVNYGYTF.

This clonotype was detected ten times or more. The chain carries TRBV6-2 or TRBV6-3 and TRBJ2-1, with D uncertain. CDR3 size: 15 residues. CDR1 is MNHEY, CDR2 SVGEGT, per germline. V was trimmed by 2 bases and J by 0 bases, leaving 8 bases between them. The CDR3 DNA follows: TGTGCCAGCAGTTACCAAGGCGTCTCCTACAATGAGCAGTTCTTC. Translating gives CASSYQGVSYNEQFF.

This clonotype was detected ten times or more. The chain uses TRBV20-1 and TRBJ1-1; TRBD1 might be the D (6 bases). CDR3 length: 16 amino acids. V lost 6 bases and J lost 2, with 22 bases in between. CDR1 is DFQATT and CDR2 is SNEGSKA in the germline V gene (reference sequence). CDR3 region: CSAPTWGREANTEAFF. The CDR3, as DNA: TGCAGTGCCCCAACGTGGGGGCGAGAGGCAAACACTGAAGCTTTCTTT.

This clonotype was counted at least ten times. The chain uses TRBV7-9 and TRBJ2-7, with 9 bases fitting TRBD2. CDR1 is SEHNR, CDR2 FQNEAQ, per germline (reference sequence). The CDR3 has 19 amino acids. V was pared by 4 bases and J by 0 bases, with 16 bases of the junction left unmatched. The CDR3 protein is CASSSAQRGRAFSSYEQYF. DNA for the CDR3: TGTGCCAGCAGCTCGGCCCAGCGCGGGAGGGCCTTTAGCTCCTACGAGCAGTACTTC.

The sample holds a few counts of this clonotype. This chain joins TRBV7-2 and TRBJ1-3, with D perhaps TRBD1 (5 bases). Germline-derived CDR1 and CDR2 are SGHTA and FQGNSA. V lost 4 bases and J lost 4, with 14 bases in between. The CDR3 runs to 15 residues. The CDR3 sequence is CASSSNGAPGNTIYF. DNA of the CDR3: TGTGCCAGCAGCTCAAATGGGGCGCCGGGAAACACCATATATTTT.

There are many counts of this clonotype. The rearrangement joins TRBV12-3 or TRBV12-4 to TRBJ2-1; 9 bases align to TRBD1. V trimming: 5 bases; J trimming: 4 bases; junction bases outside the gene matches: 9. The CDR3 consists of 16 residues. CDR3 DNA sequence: TGTGCCAGCAGTGCCGGGACAGGGCAGAAGTACAATGAGCAGTTCTTC. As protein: CASSAGTGQKYNEQFF.

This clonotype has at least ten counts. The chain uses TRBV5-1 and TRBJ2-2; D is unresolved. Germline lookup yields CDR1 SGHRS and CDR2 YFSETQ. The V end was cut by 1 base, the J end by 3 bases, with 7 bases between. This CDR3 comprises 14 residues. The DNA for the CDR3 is TGCGCCAGCAGCTTGCAGGTCGACACCGGGGAGCTGTTTTTT. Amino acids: CASSLQVDTGELFF.